The present T cell receptor beta chain was sequenced within a study of blood T cells in healthy people across ages. Donor samples were obtained from healthy Caucasian individuals from Russia, aged 6 to 90. Every donor gave roughly 9.2 milliliters of peripheral blood. Points from the study as a whole: When set beside aged donors, long-lived donors presented more naive CD4+ cells and higher diversity. Age advanced and TCR beta diversity per million T cells fell, roughly linearly.

On this clonotype: The target antigen is unknown.

Primed by a sample-barcoded 5' primer and a J-beta primer mix, a second PCR proceeded for about 7 to 11 cycles. TCRdb ran MiXCR on the 5' RACE reads and lists one entry per CDR3 protein. This sample has approximately 790,000 distinct CDR3 sequences; about 59% occur once, and the top ten carry about a quarter. The ends lost 4 bases at V and 4 bases at J; junction bases unmatched: 11. Germline V CDR1 and CDR2: SQVTM, ANQGSEA. This CDR3 is 15 amino acids long. The chain combines TRBV29-1 with TRBJ2-3, with 7 bases fitting TRBD2. Input material: blood. The sequence came from a man aged 30-40 years in good health. CDR3 amino acids: CSVGRDYESADTQYF. In DNA form, the CDR3 reads TGCAGCGTTGGCCGGGACTACGAGTCGGCAGATACGCAGTATTTT.